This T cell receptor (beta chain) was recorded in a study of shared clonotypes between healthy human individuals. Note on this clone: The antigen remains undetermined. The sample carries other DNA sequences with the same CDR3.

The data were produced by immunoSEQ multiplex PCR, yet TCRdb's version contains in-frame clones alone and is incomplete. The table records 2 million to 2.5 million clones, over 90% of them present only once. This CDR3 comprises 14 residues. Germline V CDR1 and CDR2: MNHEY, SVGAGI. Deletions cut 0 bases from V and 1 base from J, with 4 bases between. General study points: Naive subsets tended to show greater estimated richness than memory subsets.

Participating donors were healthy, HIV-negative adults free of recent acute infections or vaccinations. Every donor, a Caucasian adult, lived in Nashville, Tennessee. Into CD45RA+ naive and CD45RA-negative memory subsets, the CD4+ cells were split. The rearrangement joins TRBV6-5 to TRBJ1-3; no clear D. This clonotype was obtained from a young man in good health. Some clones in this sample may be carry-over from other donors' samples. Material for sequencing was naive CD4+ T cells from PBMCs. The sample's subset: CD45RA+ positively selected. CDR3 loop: CASSYSGSGNTIYF. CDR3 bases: TGTGCCAGCAGTTACTCGGGATCTGGAAACACCATATATTTT.